This T cell receptor beta chain was obtained from a study of shared clonotypes between healthy human individuals. In the study overall: Aged between 18 and 49, the donors were two women and a few men. Used for every donor were three CD4 naive, three CD4 memory, two CD8 naive and one CD8 memory plate.

Produced via immunoSEQ multiplex PCR; TCRdb's table is partial and in-frame only. Of more than 500,000 clones listed, about 96% are singletons. CDR3 length: 15 amino acids. The germline gives CDR1 MDHEN, CDR2 SYDVKM. With 10 bases clipped from V and 3 bases from J, the junction kept 14 bases outside the gene matches. Naive CD45RA+ and memory CD45RA-negative subsets were split from CD4+ cells. Sequencing input: naive CD4+ T cells sorted from blood. The subset is: CD45RA+ positively selected. The V call is TRBV28, the J call TRBJ2-7; 8 bases match TRBD1. The clonotype comes from a woman under 40 in good health. The CDR3 DNA sequence: TGTGCCACCGAGTCAGCCGGGACAGGCCTCTACGAGCAGTACTTC. It specifies CATESAGTGLYEQYF.